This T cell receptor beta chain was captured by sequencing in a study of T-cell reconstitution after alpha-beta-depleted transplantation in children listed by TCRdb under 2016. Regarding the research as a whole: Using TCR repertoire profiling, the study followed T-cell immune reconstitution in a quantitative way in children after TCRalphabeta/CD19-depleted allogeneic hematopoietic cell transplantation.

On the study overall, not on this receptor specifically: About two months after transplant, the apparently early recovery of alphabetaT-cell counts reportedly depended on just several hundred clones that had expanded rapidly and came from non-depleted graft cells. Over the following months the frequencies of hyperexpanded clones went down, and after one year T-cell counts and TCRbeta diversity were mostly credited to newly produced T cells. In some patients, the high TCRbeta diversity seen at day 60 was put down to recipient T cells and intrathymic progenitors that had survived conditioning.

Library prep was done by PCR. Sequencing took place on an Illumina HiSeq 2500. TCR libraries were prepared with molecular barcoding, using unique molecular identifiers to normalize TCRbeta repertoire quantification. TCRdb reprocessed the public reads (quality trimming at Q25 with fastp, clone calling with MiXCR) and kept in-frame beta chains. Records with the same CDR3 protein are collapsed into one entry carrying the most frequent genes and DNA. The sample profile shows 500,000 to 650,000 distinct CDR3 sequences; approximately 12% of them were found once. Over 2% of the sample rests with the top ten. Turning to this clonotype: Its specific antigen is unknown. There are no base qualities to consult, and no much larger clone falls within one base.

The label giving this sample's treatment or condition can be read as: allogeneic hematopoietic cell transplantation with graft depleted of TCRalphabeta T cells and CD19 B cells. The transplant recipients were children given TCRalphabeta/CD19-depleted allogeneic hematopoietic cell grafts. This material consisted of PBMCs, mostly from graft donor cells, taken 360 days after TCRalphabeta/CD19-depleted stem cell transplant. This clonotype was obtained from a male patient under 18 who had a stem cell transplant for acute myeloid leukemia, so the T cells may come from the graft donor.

At the DNA level, the sequence is TGCAGTGCTAGAGGTGGGACTTTGGAGCAGTACTTC. The resulting protein is CSARGGTLEQYF. Recombination joined TRBV20-1 with TRBJ2-7; perhaps TRBD2 is the D gene, with 6 bases matching. V and J are truncated by 1 base and 7 bases respectively, leaving an intervening sequence of 11 bases. The CDR3 goes from the cysteine to the phenylalanine over 12 residues. CDR3 DNA is the only sequence kept; it has 36 bases, read in frame from the first base. The germline V gene (reference sequence) gives CDR1 as DFQATT and CDR2 as SNEGSKA.